This T cell receptor beta chain comes out of a study of CD8+ T cells in alopecia areata. Study in general: Those patients who were treated received oral tofacitinib, which was given at 5 to 10 mg twice daily for moderate-to-severe alopecia areata. A 6-month period off drug followed tofacitinib, which lasted 6 to 18 months. Study-wide findings and caveats: On tofacitinib, scalp and blood still held many of the expanded lesional clones.

In the case of this clone: The antigen is not known.

Following RNA extraction, reverse transcription yielded cDNA that acted as the sequencing template. Assay used: immunoSEQ multiplex PCR; TCRdb lists only in-frame clones, some missing. The sample carries approximately 280,000 clones, roughly 60% recorded once. Treatment specified: oral pan-JAK inhibitor, 5-10 mg twice daily. Specimen: CD4+ T cells sorted from blood, collected at week 24, from a patient treated with tofacitinib. The TCR was taken from a human donor with alopecia areata.

CDR3 in DNA: TGCGCCAGCAGCGATTGGGACAGGGGAAACGGAAAACTGTTTTTT. This sequence encodes CASSDWDRGNGKLFF. The chain combines TRBV5-1 with TRBJ1-4; TRBD1 matches 10 bases. The germline CDR1 and CDR2 sequences are SGHRS and YFSETQ. The CDR3 sequence is 15 residues long. With V trimmed by 4 bases and J by 10 bases, 10 bases remained unmatched. The complete variable domain, with remaining parts taken from reference TRBV5-1 and TRBJ1-4, reads KAGVTQTPRYLIKTRGQQVTLSCSPISGHRSVSWYQQTPGQGLQFLFEYFSETQRNKGNFPGRFSGRQFSNSRSEMNVSTLELGDSALYLCASSDWDRGNGKLFFGSGTQLSVL.